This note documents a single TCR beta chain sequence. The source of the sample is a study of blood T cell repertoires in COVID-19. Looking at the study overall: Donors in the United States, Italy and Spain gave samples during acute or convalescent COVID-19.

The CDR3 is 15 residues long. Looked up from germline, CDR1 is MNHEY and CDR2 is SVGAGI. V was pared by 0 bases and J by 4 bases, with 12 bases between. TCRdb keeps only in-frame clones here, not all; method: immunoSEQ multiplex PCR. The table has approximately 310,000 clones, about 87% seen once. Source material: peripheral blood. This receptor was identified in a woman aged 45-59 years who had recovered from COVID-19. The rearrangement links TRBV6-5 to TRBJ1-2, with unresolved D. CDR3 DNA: TGTGCCAGCAGTTACTCGGCGGGGATTAGCTATGGCTACACCTTC. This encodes CASSYSAGISYGYTF.